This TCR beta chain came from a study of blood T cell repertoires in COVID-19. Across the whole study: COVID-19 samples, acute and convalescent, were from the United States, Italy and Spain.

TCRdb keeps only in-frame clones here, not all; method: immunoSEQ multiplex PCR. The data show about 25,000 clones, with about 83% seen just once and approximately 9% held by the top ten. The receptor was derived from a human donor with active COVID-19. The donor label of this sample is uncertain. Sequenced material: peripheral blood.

CDR3 sequence reads: CASSQSGDTQYF. The CDR3 DNA sequence: TGTGCCAGCAGCCAATCGGGGGATACGCAGTATTTT. The V and J genes are TRBV3-1 (or the pseudogene TRBV3-2) and TRBJ2-3, with a weak D call TRBD2 (5 bases). This CDR3 comprises 12 residues. V shed 2 bases and J shed 6 bases, with 6 bases lying between them. From germline, CDR1 is LGHDT and CDR2 YNNKEL (reference sequence).